The present T cell receptor beta chain was sequenced within a study of metastatic and nonmetastatic thyroid tumors. Study context: Repertoires from blood and tumor or nodule tissue of malignant and benign thyroid patients were compared.

TCRdb re-analyzed the PCR reads through MiXCR. The sample yields about 30,000 clones, under 4.5% seen once. Patients underwent thyroid surgery, and none had received any treatment before it. The CDR3 covers 18 residues. The V and J ends lost 4 bases and 3 bases respectively, with 28 bases between them. CDR1 and CDR2 (germline): DFQATT, SNEGSKA (reference sequence). This clone has ten or more counts. This chain connects TRBV20-1 to TRBJ2-7; D is ambiguous. Input material: blood. This clonotype originated in a female donor with papillary thyroid cancer or a benign thyroid nodule (not recorded which). Some clones in this sample may be carry-over from other donors' samples. In DNA form, the CDR3 reads TGCAGTGCTACCGATCCTCCCCGGGCCCGCAAGATATACTACGAGCAGTACTTC. Amino acids: CSATDPPRARKIYYEQYF.